This T cell receptor beta chain derives from a study of T-cell memory formation after mild COVID-19. Whole-study results and caveats: Whereas later expanders leaned CD4+, clones contracting day 15 to 85 showed a balanced CD4/CD8 makeup.

Each CDR3 protein is one row after TCRdb ran MiXCR on the 5' RACE reads. The table lists approximately 300,000 distinct CDR3 sequences, roughly 15% of them singletons, with 20% to 25% in the top ten. This clonotype was detected a few times. Its matching antigen is unknown. V lost 5 bases, J lost 4 bases, and 17 bases lay in between. The length of the CDR3 is 15 residues. This TCR was sampled from a man between 18 and 29 years old who had mild COVID-19 (a few samples of this study predate the infection). Cell type and time point are not known. J is TRBJ1-2 and V is TRBV12-3 or TRBV12-4, with D possibly TRBD1 on 6 matching bases. Material: PBMCs or a T cell subset sorted from them (not recorded which). The CDR3 loop reads CASSPTGTLTYGYTF. In nucleotides, the CDR3 is TGTGCCAGCAGTCCAACCGGGACACTAACCTATGGCTACACCTTC.